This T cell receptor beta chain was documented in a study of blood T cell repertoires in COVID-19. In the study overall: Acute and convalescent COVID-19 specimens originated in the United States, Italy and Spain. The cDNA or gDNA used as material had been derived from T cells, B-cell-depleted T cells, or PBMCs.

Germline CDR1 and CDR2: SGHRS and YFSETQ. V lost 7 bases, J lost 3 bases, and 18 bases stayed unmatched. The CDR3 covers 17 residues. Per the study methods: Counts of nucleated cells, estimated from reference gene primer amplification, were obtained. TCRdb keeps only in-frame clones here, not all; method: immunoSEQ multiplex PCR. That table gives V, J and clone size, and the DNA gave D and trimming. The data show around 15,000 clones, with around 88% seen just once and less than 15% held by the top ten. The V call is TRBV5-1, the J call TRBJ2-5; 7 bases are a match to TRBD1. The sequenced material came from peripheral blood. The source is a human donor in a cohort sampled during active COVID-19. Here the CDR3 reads CASRSIRDSRGEETQYF. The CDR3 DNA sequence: TGCGCCAGCCGCTCGATTCGGGACAGCCGGGGAGAAGAGACCCAGTACTTC.